What follows describes a single T cell receptor (beta chain). Looked up from germline, CDR1 is SGHRS and CDR2 is YFSETQ. Trimming stripped 0 bases from V and 8 bases from J, with 8 bases between. The CDR3 spans 13 residues. The data are from a study of OX40 agonist ivuxolimab in advanced cancers. Here immunoSEQ multiplex PCR was the method, and the copy in TCRdb shows in-frame clones only, minus some. The table includes around 83,000 clones, roughly 83% detected once. The TCR originated in an adult with an advanced solid tumor such as melanoma, head and neck, liver or kidney cancer. The chain recombines TRBV5-1 with TRBJ1-4; D not resolved. The specimen was CD4+ or CD8+ T cells sorted from blood, collected in a trial of the OX40 agonist ivuxolimab. The CDR3 nucleotides read TGCGCCAGCAGCTTGGGGGTGGAGGAAAAACTGTTTTTT. Protein: CASSLGVEEKLFF.